Listed below are T cell receptor gamma chains from one sample, sequenced in a study of gammadelta T cells in human blood. TCRdb re-called clones from the RT-PCR reads using CATT. This sample contains approximately 54 gamma-chain clones. Material for sequencing was non-Vgamma9Vdelta2 gamma-delta T cells from cord blood. These receptors originate from a newborn. Each CDR3 is given without its conserved first and last residue. Clone size is stated in some rows and not others, as once, few, many or a class when expanded.

j_gene | len | v_gene | abundance | CDR3aa
TRGJP1 | 12 | TRGV5 | NA | ATWDSPGGWFKI
TRGJ1/TRGJ2 | 8 | TRGV10 | hyperexpanded | AAWDYKKL
TRGJ1/TRGJ2 | 13 | TRGV3 | hyperexpanded | ATWDRRSIHYKKL
TRGJ1/TRGJ2 | 10 | TRGV8 | NA | APGHLPHKKL
TRGJP1 | 11 | TRGV8 | once | ATWDKTGWFKI
TRGJP | 12 | TRGV9 | NA | ALWVSLGKKIKV
TRGJP | 14 | TRGV9 | NA | ALWEVQELGKKIKV
TRGJ1/TRGJ2 | 12 | TRGV4 | NA | ATWDGSNYYKKL
TRGJ1/TRGJ2 | 11 | TRGV4 | hyperexpanded | ATWDIYYYKKL
TRGJ1/TRGJ2 | 11 | TRGV2 | NA | ATWDGRYYKKL
TRGJP1 | 13 | TRGV3 | hyperexpanded | ATWDTYTTGWFKI